This TCR beta chain originates from a study of blood T cell repertoires in COVID-19. The CDR3 contains 14 residues. J lost 4 bases, V lost 0 bases, and 2 bases had no gene match. Germline CDR1 is SGHTS and CDR2 is YDEGEE. The method was immunoSEQ multiplex PCR; TCRdb's version includes in-frame clones alone and lacks a portion of them. The data hold roughly 80,000 clones, with over 70% observed a single time. The clonotype originates from a man aged 45-65 years with active COVID-19. The sequenced sample was peripheral blood. V and J are TRBV5-8 and TRBJ1-2; 8 nucleotides align to TRBD1. CDR3 loop: CASSLEGQGYGYTF. In nucleotides, the CDR3 is TGTGCCAGCAGCTTGGAAGGACAGGGCTATGGCTACACCTTC. Based on the CDR3 plus reference TRBV5-8 and TRBJ1-2, the full variable domain is EAGVTQSPTHLIKTRGQQATLRCSPISGHTSVYWYQQALGLGLQFLLWYDEGEERNRGNFPPRFSGRQFPNYSSELNVNALELEDSALYLCASSLEGQGYGYTFGSGTRLTVV.